The 3 T cell receptor beta chains given below trace back to one sample, sequenced in a study of preoperative IRX-2 immunotherapy in early breast cancer. Described treatment: preoperative locoregional IRX-2 cytokine immunotherapy. Sequencing used immunoSEQ multiplex PCR; TCRdb keeps in-frame clones, though not all of them. The repertoire includes 60,000 or so clones, 94% of them detected once, and under 2% sits in the top ten. This specimen was collected from a patient treated with IRX-2 immunotherapy. These receptors all stem from a human donor with breast cancer.

This sequence joins TRBV7-6 and TRBJ2-6, with D perhaps TRBD1 (6 bases). This CDR3 has 20 amino acids. V lost 3 bases and J lost 3, with 24 bases in between. Germline CDR1 is SGHVS and CDR2 is FNYEAQ. CDR3 amino acids: CASSLVRGGWYSGGANVLTF. The DNA of the CDR3 is TGTGCCAGCAGCTTGGTGCGAGGGGGTTGGTATTCTGGTGGGGCCAACGTCCTGACTTTC.

The V call is TRBV11-3, the J call TRBJ2-1, with TRBD2 as a possible D gene (7 bases). The germline V gene encodes CDR1 SGHNT and CDR2 YENEEA. The CDR3 is 16 amino acids. V was pared by 5 bases and J by 3 bases, with 17 bases between. The CDR3 loop reads CASSRGGLAVYNEQFF. The DNA for the CDR3 is TGTGCCAGCAGCAGGGGGGGGCTAGCGGTCTACAATGAGCAGTTCTTC.

The rearrangement links TRBV7-9 to TRBJ2-3, with D uncertain. V lost 1 base to trimming and J lost 4 bases, with 6 bases between them. Germline loops: CDR1 SEHNR, CDR2 FQNEAQ (reference sequence). The CDR3 sequence is 13 residues long. The CDR3 loop reads CASSLGSADTQYF. In DNA form, the CDR3 reads TGTGCCAGCAGCTTAGGAAGTGCAGATACGCAGTATTTT. Variable domain in full (rest from reference TRBV7-9 and TRBJ2-3): DTGVSQNPRHKITKRGQNVTFRCDPISEHNRLYWYRQTLGQGPEFLTYFQNEAQLEKSRLLSDRFSAERPKGSFSTLEIQRTEQGDSAMYLCASSLGSADTQYFGPGTRLTVL.